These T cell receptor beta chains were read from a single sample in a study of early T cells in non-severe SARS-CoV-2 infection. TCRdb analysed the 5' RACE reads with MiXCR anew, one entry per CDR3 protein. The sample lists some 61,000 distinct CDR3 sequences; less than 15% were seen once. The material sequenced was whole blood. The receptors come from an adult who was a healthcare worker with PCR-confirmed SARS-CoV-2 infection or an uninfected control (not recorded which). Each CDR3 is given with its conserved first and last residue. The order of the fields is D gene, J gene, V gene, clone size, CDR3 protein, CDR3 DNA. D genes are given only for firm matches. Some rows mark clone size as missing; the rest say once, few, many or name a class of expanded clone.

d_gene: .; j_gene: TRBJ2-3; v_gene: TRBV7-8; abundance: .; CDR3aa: CASSAGANTDTQYF; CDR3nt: TGTGCCAGCAGTGCAGGGGCAAATACAGATACGCAGTATTTT
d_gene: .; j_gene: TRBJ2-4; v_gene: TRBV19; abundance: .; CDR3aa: CASSMPRGRWDIQYF; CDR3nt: TGTGCCAGTAGTATGCCACGAGGCAGATGGGACATTCAGTACTTC
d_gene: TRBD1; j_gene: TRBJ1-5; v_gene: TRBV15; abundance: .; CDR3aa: CATSSDRGLNQPQHF; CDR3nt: TGTGCCACCAGCAGCGACAGGGGGTTGAATCAGCCCCAGCATTTT
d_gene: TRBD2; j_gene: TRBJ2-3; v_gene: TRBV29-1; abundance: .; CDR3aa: CSAENGRASDTQYF; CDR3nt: TGCAGCGCAGAGAACGGGAGGGCCTCAGATACGCAGTATTTT
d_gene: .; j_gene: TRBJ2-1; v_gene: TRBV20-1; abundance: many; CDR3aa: CSASFGTGQEQFF; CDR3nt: TGCAGTGCTAGTTTCGGTACAGGTCAGGAGCAGTTCTTC
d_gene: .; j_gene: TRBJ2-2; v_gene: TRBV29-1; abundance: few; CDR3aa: CSVRKRARDVSGELFF; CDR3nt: TGCAGCGTCCGGAAGCGGGCCAGGGATGTATCCGGGGAGCTGTTTTTT
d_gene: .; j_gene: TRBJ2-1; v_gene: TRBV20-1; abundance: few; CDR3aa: CSFGLKNEQFF; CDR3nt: TGCAGTTTCGGACTAAAAAATGAGCAGTTCTTC
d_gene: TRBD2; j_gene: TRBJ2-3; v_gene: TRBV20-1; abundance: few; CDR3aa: CSAHSPSGSTDTQYF; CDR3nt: TGCAGTGCTCACTCCCCTAGCGGGAGCACAGATACGCAGTATTTT
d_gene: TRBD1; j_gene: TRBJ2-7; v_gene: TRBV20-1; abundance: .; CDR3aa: CSVRDLRDSFAYEQYF; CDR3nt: TGCAGTGTAAGGGACCTTCGGGACAGCTTTGCCTACGAGCAGTACTTC
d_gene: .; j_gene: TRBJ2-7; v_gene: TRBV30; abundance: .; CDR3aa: CAWSVSEHEQYF; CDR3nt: TGTGCCTGGAGTGTATCGGAACACGAGCAGTACTTC
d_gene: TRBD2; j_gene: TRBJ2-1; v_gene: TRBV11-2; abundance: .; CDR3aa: CASSIGRTDNEQFF; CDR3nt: TGTGCCAGCAGCATCGGGAGGACCGACAATGAGCAGTTCTTC
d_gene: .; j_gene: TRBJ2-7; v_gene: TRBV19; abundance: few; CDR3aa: CASSIHNEQYF; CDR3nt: TGTGCCAGTAGTATTCACAATGAGCAGTACTTC
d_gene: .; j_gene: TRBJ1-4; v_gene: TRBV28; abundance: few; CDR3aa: CASSEAGTNEKLFF; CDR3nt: TGTGCCAGCAGTGAGGCCGGGACTAATGAAAAACTGTTTTTT
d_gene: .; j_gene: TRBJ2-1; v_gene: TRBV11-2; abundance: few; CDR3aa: CASSLDRVTNEQFF; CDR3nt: TGTGCCAGCAGCTTAGATCGGGTAACGAATGAGCAGTTCTTC